This TCR beta chain was recorded in a study of T cells in Graves' hyperthyroidism and ophthalmopathy. TCR beta CDR3 regions were amplified from RNA. First-round RT-PCR of the TCR CDR3 relied on the HTBI primer set. TCRdb passed the multiplex PCR reads through MiXCR, listing each CDR3 protein once. The sample has about 560,000 distinct CDR3 sequences, around 42% seen once; the top ten hold roughly 8.2%. This clonotype was detected ten times or more. The V gene's germline CDR1 is SQVTM and CDR2 ANQGSEA. The CDR3 has 12 amino acids. V shed 5 bases and J shed 3 bases, with 10 bases lying between them. This receptor was taken from a woman aged 18-30 years with Graves' hyperthyroidism. The material sequenced was peripheral blood or thyroid tissue (not recorded which). This chain joins TRBV29-1 and TRBJ1-1; D is perhaps TRBD1 (5 bases). The CDR3 DNA reads TGCAGCGTTCAACGGGGCTACACTGAAGCTTTCTTT. It specifies CSVQRGYTEAFF.